Sequencing of this T cell receptor (beta chain) was carried out in a study of blood T cell repertoires in COVID-19. Across the study: PBMCs, B-cell-depleted T cells, or T cells were the source of the cDNA or gDNA that made up the material.

Generated by immunoSEQ multiplex PCR, the TCRdb table keeps only in-frame clones and is missing some. The sample includes some 330,000 clones, more than 85% of them seen just once. The germline CDR1 and CDR2 sequences are SGHNT and YYREEE (reference sequence). The CDR3 consists of 16 residues. Between the trimmed V and J ends, which lost 2 bases and 6 bases, there was a span of 19 bases. The clonotype originates from a woman aged 25 to 39 who had recovered from COVID-19. The sample was PBMCs or T cells enriched from blood (not recorded which). The chain couples TRBV5-4 to TRBJ2-3, with D possibly being TRBD2 (6 bases). Written as DNA, the CDR3 is TGTGCCAGCAGCTTTGGAGGGACTTTAGTTATCGATACGCAGTATTTT. Translating it yields CASSFGGTLVIDTQYF.